The entry below gives a single T cell receptor beta chain sequence along with its context. Its antigen remains unidentified. Exclusion of a patient followed from autoimmune disease history or systemic immunosuppression. The entry originates in a study of OX40 agonist ivuxolimab in advanced cancers. V lost 6 bases to trimming and J lost 3 bases, with 11 bases between them. CDR1 and CDR2 (germline): MNHEY, SMNVEV (reference sequence). The CDR3 sequence is 13 residues long. Using immunoSEQ multiplex PCR, the repertoire was profiled, and TCRdb retains in-frame clones only, with some absent. The table lists about 65,000 clones, roughly 90% of them singletons. General observations from the study: CD4+ and CD8+ blood T cells expanded clonally by week 6 at 0.1 to 3.0 mg/kg.

This chain connects TRBV27 to TRBJ1-2; D unclear. Sequencing was performed on CD4+ or CD8+ T cells sorted from blood, taken in a trial of the OX40 agonist ivuxolimab. This receptor was obtained from an adult with an advanced solid tumor such as melanoma, head and neck, liver or kidney cancer. The DNA for the CDR3 is TGTGCCAGCAGCCCGTGGGGAGACTATGGCTACACCTTC. It translates to CASSPWGDYGYTF.